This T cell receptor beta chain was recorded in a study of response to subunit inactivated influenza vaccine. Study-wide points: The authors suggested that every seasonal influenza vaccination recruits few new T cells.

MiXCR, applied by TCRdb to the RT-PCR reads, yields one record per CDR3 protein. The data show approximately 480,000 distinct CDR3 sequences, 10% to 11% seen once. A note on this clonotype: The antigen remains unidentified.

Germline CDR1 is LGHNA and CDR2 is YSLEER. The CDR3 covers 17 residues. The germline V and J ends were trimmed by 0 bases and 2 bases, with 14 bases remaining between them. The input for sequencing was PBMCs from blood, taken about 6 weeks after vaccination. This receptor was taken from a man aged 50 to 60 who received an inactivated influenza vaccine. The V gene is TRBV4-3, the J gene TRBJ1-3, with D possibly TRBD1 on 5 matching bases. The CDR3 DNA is TGCGCCAGCAGCCAAGACGCCAGGGAGAACGCTGGAAACACCATATATTTT. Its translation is CASSQDARENAGNTIYF.